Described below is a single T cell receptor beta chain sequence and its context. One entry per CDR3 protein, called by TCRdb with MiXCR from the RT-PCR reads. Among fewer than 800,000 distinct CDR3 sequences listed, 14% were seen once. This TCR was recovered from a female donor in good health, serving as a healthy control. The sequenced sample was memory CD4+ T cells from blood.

The CDR3 is CASSSLPYGDSPGELFF. CDR3 nucleotide sequence: TGTGCCAGCAGTTCTCTCCCCTACGGAGATTCACCCGGGGAGCTGTTTTTT. The genes are TRBV28 and TRBJ2-2, with no clear D. Trimming shortened V by 4 bases and J by 6 bases, and 21 bases separated the two germline ends. Germline V gene data show CDR1 as MDHEN and CDR2 as SYDVKM. This CDR3 spans 17 amino acids.